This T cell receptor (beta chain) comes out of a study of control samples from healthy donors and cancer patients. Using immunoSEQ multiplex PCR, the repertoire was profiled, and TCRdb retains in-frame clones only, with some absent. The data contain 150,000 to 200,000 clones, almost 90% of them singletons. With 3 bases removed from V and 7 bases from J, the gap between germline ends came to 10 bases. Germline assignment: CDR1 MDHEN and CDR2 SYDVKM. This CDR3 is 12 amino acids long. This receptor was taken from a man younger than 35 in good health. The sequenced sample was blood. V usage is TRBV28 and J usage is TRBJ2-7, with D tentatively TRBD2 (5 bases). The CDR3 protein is CASSLFRGEQYF. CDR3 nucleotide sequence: TGTGCCAGCAGTTTGTTCCGGGGTGAGCAGTACTTC.